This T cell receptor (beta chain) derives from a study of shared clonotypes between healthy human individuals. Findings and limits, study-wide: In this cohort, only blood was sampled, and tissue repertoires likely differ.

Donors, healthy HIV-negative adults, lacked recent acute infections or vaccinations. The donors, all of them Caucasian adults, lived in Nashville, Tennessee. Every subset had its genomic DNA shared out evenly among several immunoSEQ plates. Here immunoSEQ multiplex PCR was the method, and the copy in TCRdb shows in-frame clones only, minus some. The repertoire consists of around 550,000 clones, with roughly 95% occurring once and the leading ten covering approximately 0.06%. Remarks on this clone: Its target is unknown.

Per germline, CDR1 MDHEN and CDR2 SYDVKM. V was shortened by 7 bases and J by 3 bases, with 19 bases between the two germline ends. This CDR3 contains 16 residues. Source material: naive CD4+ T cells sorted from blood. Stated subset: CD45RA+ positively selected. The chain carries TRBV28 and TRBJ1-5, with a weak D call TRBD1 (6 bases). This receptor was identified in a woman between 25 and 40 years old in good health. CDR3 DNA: TGTGCCAGCATGGAACAGGGATTTTGGGCCAATCAGCCCCAGCATTTT. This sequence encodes CASMEQGFWANQPQHF.